The 10 T cell receptor beta chains presented below share a single source sample, sequenced in a study of Graves' ophthalmopathy and Graves' hyperthyroidism (dated by TCRdb to 2016 to 2018). The sample was run on an Illumina HiSeq 2000. For repertoire sequencing, TCR beta CDR3 regions were amplified from RNA transcripts. The first round of RT-PCR was done with HTBI primers and the Qiagen OneStep RT-PCR kit, and was followed by a second round of multiplex PCR, then size selection and purification. TCRdb reran the public reads through fastp at Q25 and MiXCR, keeping productive beta chains. Rows are unified per CDR3 protein, each entry keeping the most common DNA and genes. In all, the sample holds hundreds of thousands of distinct CDR3 sequences, and approximately 39% of those were seen once. The top ten clonotypes cover roughly 3% of the sample. The sample taken for sequencing was peripheral blood. These receptors were collected from an adult man with Graves' ophthalmopathy.

There are many counts of this clonotype. The chain joins TRBV9 to TRBJ1-3, with a possible D match to TRBD1 (5 bases). This CDR3 spans 15 amino acids. Germline V gene lookup returns CDR1 SGDLS and CDR2 YYNGEE. V gave up 0 bases and J gave up 4 bases, with 11 bases separating them. The CDR3 coding sequence is TGTGCCAGCAGCGTAGCGGGGGACTCCGGAAACACCATATATTTT. Its translation is CASSVAGDSGNTIYF.

Worth noting for this clonotype: This may be a read error: a much more frequent sequence differs by one nucleotide. The rearrangement uses TRBV7-2 and TRBJ1-5, with 10 bases lining up with TRBD1. Losses at the gene ends were 2 bases for V and 9 bases for J; bases not matched to a gene: 4. The CDR3 is 14 residues long. The germline gives CDR1 SGHTA, CDR2 FQGNSA. This CDR3 is CASSLRTGGRPQHF. CDR3 DNA sequence: TGTGCCAGCAGCTTACGGACAGGGGGTCGGCCCCAGCATTTT. The full variable domain, completed using reference TRBV7-2 and TRBJ1-5, is GAGVSQSPSNKVTEKGKDVELRCDPISGHTALYWYRQSLGQGLEFLIYFQGNSAPDKSGLPSDRFSAERTGGSVSTLTIQRTQQEDSAVYLCASSLRTGGRPQHFGDGTRLSIL.

This clonotype was detected ten times or more. V gene TRBV7-3 combines with J gene TRBJ1-6, with TRBD1 matching 8 bases. Germline V lookup: CDR1 SGHTA, CDR2 FQGTGA. CDR3 length: 14 amino acids. Trimming cost V 4 bases and J 7 bases; bases outside gene matches: 3. The CDR3 DNA reads as TGTGCCAGCAGCTCAACAGGGGGAAATTCACCCCTCCACTTT. Translation: CASSSTGGNSPLHF.

This clonotype showed up just a few times. CDR3 amino acids: CASSDDRGVTGELFF. CDR3 coding DNA: TGTGCCAGCAGTGATGACAGGGGGGTCACCGGGGAGCTGTTTTTT. The chain couples TRBV2 to TRBJ2-2; 9 positions match TRBD1. This CDR3 is 15 amino acids long. V was pared by 3 bases and J by 4 bases, with 3 bases of the junction left unmatched. Germline loops: CDR1 SNHLY, CDR2 FYNNEI.

This sequence joins TRBV5-1 and TRBJ1-4; D not certain. The CDR3 is 13 residues long. Trimming removed 0 bases at V and 10 bases at J, with 10 bases between. Germline CDR1 is SGHRS and CDR2 is YFSETQ. The CDR3 DNA sequence: TGCGCCAGCAGCTTGGGCATGACGGGAAAACTGTTTTTT. It yields the protein CASSLGMTGKLFF.

At least ten counts were recorded for this clonotype. The rearrangement joins TRBV2 to TRBJ1-1; D remains ambiguous. Germline V gene data show CDR1 as SNHLY and CDR2 as FYNNEI. V lost 5 bases to trimming and J lost 1 base, with 14 bases between them. CDR3 length: 15 amino acids. The CDR3 is CASSLTITRNTEAFF. As DNA, the CDR3 is TGTGCCAGCAGTCTAACTATTACACGGAACACTGAAGCTTTCTTT.

In its sample, this clonotype was seen many times. V is TRBV7-2 and J is TRBJ1-3; unclear D gene. The CDR3 length is 13 residues. Per germline, CDR1 SGHTA and CDR2 FQGNSA. V was pared by 3 bases and J by 7 bases, with 10 bases between. This CDR3 reads CASSFVEGNTIYF. The DNA for the CDR3 is TGTGCCAGCAGCTTTGTGGAAGGGAACACCATATATTTT.

Worth noting for this clonotype: This may be a read error, as it is one base from a much larger clone. This chain links TRBV6-5 with TRBJ1-3; D is undetermined. The V gene's germline CDR1 is MNHEY and CDR2 SVGAGI. The CDR3 extends over 12 amino acids. V was trimmed by 7 bases and J by 8 bases, leaving 12 bases between them. Here the CDR3 reads CASNEMGHTIYF. The CDR3 DNA follows: TGTGCCAGCAATGAAATGGGCCACACCATATATTTT.

This clonotype occurred many times. The CDR3 loop reads CAIGGPGQGSYEQYF. The CDR3 bases are TGTGCCATCGGAGGCCCGGGACAGGGGTCCTACGAGCAGTACTTC. The rearrangement links TRBV10-3 to TRBJ2-7; 10 nucleotides match TRBD1. V was pared by 8 bases and J by 1 base, with 8 bases of the junction left unmatched. This CDR3 region has 15 residues. The germline V gene encodes CDR1 ENHRY and CDR2 SYGVKD.

In its sample, this clonotype was seen many times. The chain carries TRBV7-8 and TRBJ2-7, with D unresolved. V was trimmed by 0 bases and J by 0 bases, leaving 9 bases between them. Germline-derived CDR1 and CDR2 are SGHVS and FQNEAQ. The CDR3 extends over 15 amino acids. The CDR3: CASSLAHGVSYEQYF. CDR3 bases: TGTGCCAGCAGCTTAGCGCATGGGGTCTCCTACGAGCAGTACTTC.